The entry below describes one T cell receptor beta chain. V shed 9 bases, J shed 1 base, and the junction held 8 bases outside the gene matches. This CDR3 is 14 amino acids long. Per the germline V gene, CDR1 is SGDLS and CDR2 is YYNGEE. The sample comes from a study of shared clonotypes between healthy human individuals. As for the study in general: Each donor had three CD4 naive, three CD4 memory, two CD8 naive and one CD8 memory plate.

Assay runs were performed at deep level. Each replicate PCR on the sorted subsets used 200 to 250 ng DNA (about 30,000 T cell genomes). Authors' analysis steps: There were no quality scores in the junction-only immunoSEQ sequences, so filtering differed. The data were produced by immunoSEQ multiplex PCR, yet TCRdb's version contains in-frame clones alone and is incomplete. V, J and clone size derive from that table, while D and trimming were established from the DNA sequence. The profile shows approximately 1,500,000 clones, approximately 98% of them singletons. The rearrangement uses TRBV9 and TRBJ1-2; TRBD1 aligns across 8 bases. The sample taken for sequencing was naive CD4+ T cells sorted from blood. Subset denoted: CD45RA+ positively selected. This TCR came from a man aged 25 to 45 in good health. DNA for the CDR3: TGTGCCACCTCATCAGGACAGGGTAACTATGGCTACACCTTC. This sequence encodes CATSSGQGNYGYTF.